This record looks at one TCR beta chain sequence and its context. Its cognate antigen is unknown. Germline CDR1 MDHEN, CDR2 SYDVKM. V was clipped by 4 bases and J by 11 bases, with 12 bases between them. The CDR3 length is 12 residues. The data originate from a study of T cell responses to AZD1222 COVID-19 vaccine. General study points: Among vaccine-associated CD4 TCRs, coverage spanned spike, with dominance at 160-218 and 743-854. Donors skewed white British and female; clonal diversity was possibly underestimated. Rises in breadth and depth of Spike-specific TCRs came after two AZD1222 doses. Repertoire sampling occurred only after the peak T cell response.

The assay was immunoSEQ multiplex PCR, and TCRdb's table has in-frame clones only and misses some. Of around 150,000 clones in the sample, about 93% were seen once. The sequence was collected from an adult who received the AZD1222 COVID-19 vaccine. The genes are TRBV28 and TRBJ1-5; D is unresolved. This material consisted of peripheral blood, taken 28 days after the second AZD1222 dose. CDR3 sequence: CASSYIGGTQHF. The CDR3 bases are TGTGCCAGCAGTTATATTGGTGGTACCCAGCATTTT.